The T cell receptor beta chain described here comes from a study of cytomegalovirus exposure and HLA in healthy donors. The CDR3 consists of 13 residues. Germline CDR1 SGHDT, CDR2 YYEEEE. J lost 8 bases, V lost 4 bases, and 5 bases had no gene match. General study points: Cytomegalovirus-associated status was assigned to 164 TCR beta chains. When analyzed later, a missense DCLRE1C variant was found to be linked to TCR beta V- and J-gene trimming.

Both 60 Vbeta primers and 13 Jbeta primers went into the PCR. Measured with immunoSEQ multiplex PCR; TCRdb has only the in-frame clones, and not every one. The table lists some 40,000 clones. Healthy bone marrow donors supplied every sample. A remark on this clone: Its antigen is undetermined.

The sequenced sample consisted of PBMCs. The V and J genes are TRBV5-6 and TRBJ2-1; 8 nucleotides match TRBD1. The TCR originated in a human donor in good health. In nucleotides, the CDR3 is TGTGCCAGCAGCCAGGACAGGGTTGATGAGCAGTTCTTC. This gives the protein CASSQDRVDEQFF.